Below, one TCR beta chain is given with its context. It lacks a known antigen. No base quality information exists; no much larger clone differs at one position. Library creation used the immunoSEQ multiplex PCR assay. Not all clones reach the TCRdb copy of this immuneACCESS table, which keeps in-frame sequences only. Checked studies attribute under half of the gap to unresolved V genes and leave the rest unexplained. The sample table records approximately 90,000 clones; approximately 90% of these occur just once. Together, the top ten hold over 2% of the sample. Relative to germline, V is missing 2 bases and J is missing 0 bases, with 10 bases of the junction outside any gene match. Its CDR3 holds 19 amino acids, cysteine through phenylalanine. Only the CDR3 DNA is retained, 57 bases long and in frame from the first base. CDR1 and CDR2, looked up from the germline V gene (reference sequence), are LNHNV and YYDKDF.

The data derive from a study of T cell changes during pregnancy in multiple sclerosis (dated by TCRdb to between 2018 and 2020). About the investigation overall: Changes in the T cell repertoire over the course of pregnancy were examined in this study in women with multiple sclerosis.

The V gene is TRBV15 and the J gene is TRBJ2-6, with 7 bases in between that match TRBD1. This sequence originates from a female donor with multiple sclerosis, enrolled in a pregnancy study. The specimen was peripheral blood, collected in the first trimester of pregnancy. The CDR3 sequence is CATSRRQGLGSSGANVLTF. At the DNA level, the sequence is TGTGCCACCAGCAGAAGACAGGGATTAGGATCCTCTGGGGCCAACGTCCTGACTTTC.